This TCR beta chain appears in the sequencing data of a study of blood T cell repertoires in COVID-19. Study background: Whether acute or convalescent, the COVID-19 samples came from the United States, Italy and Spain. Sources were T cells, B-cell-depleted T cells, or PBMCs; the material itself was cDNA or gDNA.

Original handling: Amplification from reference gene primers served as the basis for estimated nucleated cell counts. The method was immunoSEQ multiplex PCR; TCRdb's version includes in-frame clones alone and lacks a portion of them. D and trimming come from the DNA, and the V and J calls and clone size come from that table. The sample comprises 85,000 to 100,000 clones, over 70% of which are singletons, and 8.7% rests with the top ten. The sample comprised peripheral blood. This TCR came from a man in his fifties or sixties who had recovered from COVID-19.

This CDR3 reads CASSLRLGNEQFF. CDR3 in DNA: TGTGCCAGCAGTTTGCGACTAGGCAATGAGCAGTTCTTC. The J gene is TRBJ2-1, the V gene TRBV28, with D possibly being TRBD2 (6 bases). This CDR3 is 13 amino acids long. With 3 bases removed from V and 6 bases from J, the gap between germline ends came to 9 bases. Germline V gene lookup returns CDR1 MDHEN and CDR2 SYDVKM.